These 5 T cell receptor beta chains share one sample of origin, sequenced in a study of preoperative IRX-2 immunotherapy in early breast cancer. As to treatment: preoperative locoregional IRX-2 cytokine immunotherapy. Assay: immunoSEQ multiplex PCR; the TCRdb copy retains only in-frame clones and omits some. Counted here are roughly 24,000 clones, around 74% occurring once; the ten biggest clones make up around 7%. Sequencing used lymph node tissue, obtained after IRX-2 immunotherapy. Every receptor here comes from a human donor with breast cancer.

The chain combines TRBV6-8 with TRBJ2-1; 13 bases match TRBD2. Trimming cost V 0 bases and J 9 bases; bases outside gene matches: 2. The CDR3 contains 15 residues. CDR1 and CDR2 (germline): MNHGY, SAAAGT. The CDR3 loop reads CASSYSLAGGTEQFF. The DNA of the CDR3 is TGTGCCAGCAGTTACTCACTAGCGGGAGGGACTGAGCAGTTCTTC.

This clone has just one count. This chain connects TRBV30 to TRBJ2-2; 8 bases fit TRBD1. J gave up 1 base and V 1 base, and 2 bases lay outside the gene matches. Germline CDR1 reads GTSNPN; CDR2 reads SVGIG (reference sequence). This CDR3 is 15 amino acids long. This CDR3 reads CAWSAGTGNTGELFF. The CDR3 region has the DNA TGTGCCTGGAGTGCCGGGACAGGGAACACCGGGGAGCTGTTTTTT.

This CDR3 reads CASSLVYGETQYF. CDR3 bases: TGTGCCAGCAGCTTAGTTTACGGGGAGACCCAGTACTTC. The chain is built from TRBV7-1 and TRBJ2-5; no clear D. TRBV7-1 is reported as an ORF; its role is uncertain. Trimming removed 4 bases from V and 5 bases from J, with 11 bases in between. CDR3 size: 13 residues.

The V call is TRBV18, the J call TRBJ1-2, with 7 bases aligning to TRBD1. This CDR3 has 15 amino acids. V dropped 3 bases and J dropped 3; count of bases not matched to a gene: 7. Germline loops: CDR1 KGHSH, CDR2 LQKENI. CDR3 sequence (DNA): TGTGCCAGCTCACCTTCCGAGGGGGCAGACTATGGCTACACCTTC. It translates to CASSPSEGADYGYTF.

This clone was counted a few times. The chain links TRBV7-6 to TRBJ1-2; D possibly corresponds to TRBD1 (6 bases). In germline, CDR1 is SGHVS, CDR2 FNYEAQ. The CDR3 has 14 amino acids. V was shortened by 5 bases and J by 8 bases, with 18 bases between the two germline ends. This CDR3 is CASSQRMGQGGYTF. The CDR3 nucleotides are TGTGCCAGCAGCCAGCGCATGGGCCAGGGGGGCTACACCTTC.